Below, 30 T cell receptor beta chains from the same sample are listed, as sequenced in a study of naive and memory T cell subsets. Both TRBC1 and TRBC2 were covered by a beta constant-region primer of two equimolar oligonucleotides. Nested alpha and beta constant-region primers with the SP2 primer drove four PCR rounds on ligated cDNA. Via MiXCR, TCRdb re-called the UMI-ligation and nested PCR reads, giving one row per CDR3 protein. The data hold tens of thousands of distinct CDR3 sequences, with about 10% observed a single time. The sample taken for sequencing was naive CD8+ T cells from blood. These receptors all come from a human donor in good health.

This clonotype has ten or more counts. This chain links TRBV20-1 with TRBJ2-1, with D tentatively TRBD1 or TRBD2 (6 bases each). V dropped 3 bases and J dropped 7 bases, with 16 bases sitting between them. The CDR3 has 14 amino acids. Germline CDR1 DFQATT, CDR2 SNEGSKA (reference sequence). The CDR3 here is CSASGKGGINEQFF. As DNA, the CDR3 is TGCAGTGCTAGCGGGAAGGGGGGAATTAATGAGCAGTTCTTC.

This clonotype was counted only a few times. J is TRBJ1-6 and V is TRBV29-1; tentatively, D is TRBD1 (6 bases). Trimming took off 7 bases at V and 5 bases at J, with 12 bases between the two ends. Germline V lookup: CDR1 SQVTM, CDR2 ANQGSEA. This CDR3 spans 13 amino acids. CDR3: CSGLGDNNSPLHF. DNA of the CDR3: TGCAGCGGCCTAGGGGACAATAATTCACCCCTCCACTTT.

The sample holds a few counts of this clonotype. J is TRBJ2-5 and V is TRBV7-9; D is uncertain. V lost 6 bases to trimming and J lost 3 bases, with 11 bases between them. Germline CDR1 and CDR2: SEHNR and FQNEAQ (reference sequence). There are 13 residues in the CDR3. The DNA of the CDR3 is TGTGCCAGCAGAGCTACTAACGAAGAGACCCAGTACTTC. Residues: CASRATNEETQYF. The full variable domain, rest sourced from reference TRBV7-9 and TRBJ2-5, is DTGVSQNPRHKITKRGQNVTFRCDPISEHNRLYWYRQTLGQGPEFLTYFQNEAQLEKSRLLSDRFSAERPKGSFSTLEIQRTEQGDSAMYLCASRATNEETQYFGPGTRLLVL.

This clonotype occurred a few times. J is TRBJ2-4 and V is TRBV19; D is unresolved. Trimming removed 3 bases from V and 0 bases from J, with 15 bases in between. In germline, CDR1 is LNHDA, CDR2 SQIVND (reference sequence). The CDR3 contains 17 residues. Here the CDR3 reads CASSISSTPLAKNIQYF. CDR3 in DNA: TGTGCCAGTAGTATTTCAAGCACCCCTCTAGCCAAAAACATTCAGTACTTC.

This clonotype was detected only a few times. The rearrangement joins TRBV18 to TRBJ2-2; D is ambiguous. Germline V lookup: CDR1 KGHSH, CDR2 LQKENI. The V gene lost 4 bases and the J gene lost 5 bases, with 8 bases spanning the gap. This CDR3 region has 13 residues. Written as DNA, the CDR3 is TGTGCCAGCTCACTCACGCGTACCGGGGAGCTGTTTTTT. Its translation: CASSLTRTGELFF.

The chain combines TRBV4-3 with TRBJ2-1; D is unresolved. The CDR3 loop spans 13 amino acids. Per the germline V gene, CDR1 is LGHNA and CDR2 is YSLEER. Trimming removed 1 base from V and 10 bases from J, with 11 bases in between. In DNA form, the CDR3 reads TGCGCCAGCAGCCAAGGGACCGAGGTCGAGCAGTTCTTC. This gives the protein CASSQGTEVEQFF.

There are many counts of this clonotype. This chain connects TRBV29-1 to TRBJ2-7; D call uncertain. The V end was cut by 3 bases, the J end by 2 bases, with 20 bases between. CDR1 and CDR2 from the germline V gene are SQVTM and ANQGSEA. CDR3 length equals 16 residues. The CDR3 loop reads CSVDGVQPLSPYEQYF. DNA of the CDR3: TGCAGCGTTGATGGTGTGCAGCCATTGAGCCCCTACGAGCAGTACTTC.

The chain is built from TRBV20-1 and TRBJ2-5, with 7 bases fitting TRBD1. Germline values: CDR1 DFQATT, CDR2 SNEGSKA (reference sequence). The CDR3 runs to 15 residues. V lost 3 bases to trimming and J lost 1 base; unmatched junction nucleotides: 8. Here the CDR3 DNA reads TGCAGTGCTAGTCCCCCGGGACAGCGCCAAGAGACCCAGTACTTC. Translating gives CSASPPGQRQETQYF.

This clonotype was counted ten times or more. The chain joins TRBV14 to TRBJ2-1; 11 positions match TRBD2. The ends lost 5 bases at V and 8 bases at J; junction bases unmatched: 14. The CDR3 sequence is 17 residues long. Germline lookup yields CDR1 SGHDN and CDR2 FVKESK. The CDR3 nucleotides are TGTGCCAGCAGCAACCCATTCACTAGCGGGAGTTATGATGAGCAGTTCTTC. Translated: CASSNPFTSGSYDEQFF. The full variable domain, rest sourced from reference TRBV14 and TRBJ2-1, is EAGVTQFPSHSVIEKGQTVTLRCDPISGHDNLYWYRRVMGKEIKFLLHFVKESKQDESGMPNNRFLAERTGGTYSTLKVQPAELEDSGVYFCASSNPFTSGSYDEQFFGPGTRLTVL.

This clonotype was picked up a small number of times. The genes are TRBV7-9 and TRBJ2-7, with D perhaps TRBD1 (5 bases). V lost 6 bases to trimming and J lost 6 bases, with 15 bases between them. In germline, CDR1 is SEHNR, CDR2 FQNEAQ (reference sequence). The CDR3 consists of 13 residues. CDR3 nucleotides: TGTGCCAGCAGGTTTTCCGACAGTTCCGAGCAGTACTTC. Translating gives CASRFSDSSEQYF.

The chain combines TRBV4-3 with TRBJ1-1; D not resolved. CDR3 length: 14 residues. The V gene lost 0 bases and the J gene lost 4 bases, with 9 bases spanning the gap. From germline, CDR1 is LGHNA and CDR2 YSLEER. CDR3 DNA sequence: TGCGCCAGCAGCCAAGATCCGGTCGCCACTGAAGCTTTCTTT. This encodes CASSQDPVATEAFF.

This clonotype was observed a handful of times. V gene TRBV7-9 combines with J gene TRBJ2-1, with TRBD2 identical over 10 bases. The CDR3 length is 17 residues. The V gene's germline CDR1 is SEHNR and CDR2 FQNEAQ (reference sequence). After removal of 0 bases from V and 9 bases from J, the junction contained 11 bases not matched to a gene. The CDR3 sequence is CASSLAGLAIGWGEQFF. The CDR3 region has the DNA TGTGCCAGCAGCTTAGCGGGACTAGCGATCGGGTGGGGTGAGCAGTTCTTC.

In this sample, this clonotype turned up a few times. The genes are TRBV20-1 and TRBJ1-2, with a weak D call TRBD1 (6 bases). V was cut by 0 bases and J by 4 bases, with 12 bases left in between. CDR3 length: 14 residues. Germline V gene sequence: CDR1 DFQATT, CDR2 SNEGSKA (reference sequence). CDR3 bases: TGCAGTGCTAGAGATATTGCGACAGGCTATGGCTACACCTTC. Its translation is CSARDIATGYGYTF.

This chain joins TRBV29-1 and TRBJ1-2; 11 nucleotides align to TRBD1. Per the germline V gene, CDR1 is SQVTM and CDR2 is ANQGSEA. The CDR3 runs to 15 residues. J lost 5 bases, V lost 0 bases, and 5 bases had no gene match. In DNA, the CDR3 is TGCAGCGTTGAAGAGGACCGGGACAGGGGGTATGGCTACACCTTC. Translation gives CSVEEDRDRGYGYTF.

About this clonotype: A much more abundant neighbour one base away suggests this may be a read error. The gene calls are TRBV10-3 and TRBJ1-2, with D perhaps matching TRBD1 (5 bases). The germline V gene encodes CDR1 ENHRY and CDR2 SYGVKD. Trimming removed 10 bases from V and 0 bases from J, with 12 bases in between. This CDR3 contains 13 residues. In DNA, the CDR3 is TGTGCCAACCGGGACGAAGCTAACTATGGCTACACCTTC. Translation gives CANRDEANYGYTF.

This clonotype was detected a few times. The rearrangement uses TRBV6-1 and TRBJ2-7; D unclear. Germline V gene data show CDR1 as MNHNS and CDR2 as SASEGT. Trimming removed 7 bases from V and 4 bases from J, with 14 bases in between. The CDR3 spans 13 residues. CDR3 amino acids: CASIKNPGYEQYF. In DNA, the CDR3 is TGTGCCAGCATCAAGAACCCCGGATACGAGCAGTACTTC.

In this sample, this clonotype turned up a few times. This chain uses TRBV7-8 with TRBJ2-2, with no clear D. V was clipped by 3 bases and J by 0 bases, with 11 bases between them. The germline gives CDR1 SGHVS, CDR2 FQNEAQ. CDR3 size: 16 residues. For the CDR3, the DNA is TGTGCCAGCAGCTTTTTTTCCGGAGCGAACACCGGGGAGCTGTTTTTT. The encoded protein is CASSFFSGANTGELFF.

This chain uses TRBV6-2 or TRBV6-3 with TRBJ2-6; a possible D gene is TRBD1 (6 bases). The V and J ends lost 7 bases and 2 bases respectively, with 9 bases between them. The CDR3 covers 14 residues. CDR1 and CDR2 (germline): MNHEY, SVGEGT. The CDR3 coding sequence is TGTGCCAGCACTCAGGGGACTGGGGCCAACGTCCTGACTTTC. Translated: CASTQGTGANVLTF.

This clonotype was picked up a small number of times. The V call is TRBV29-1, the J call TRBJ2-1, with 8 bases fitting TRBD2. From germline, CDR1 is SQVTM and CDR2 ANQGSEA. The CDR3 has 16 residues. V shed 7 bases and J 0 bases; nucleotides not matched to a gene: 11. The CDR3 reads CSAFGSGTSSYNEQFF. CDR3 coding DNA: TGCAGCGCATTTGGTTCCGGGACTAGCTCCTACAATGAGCAGTTCTTC.

This clonotype was counted between two and nine times. The J gene is TRBJ2-5, the V gene TRBV5-1; D may be TRBD2 (6 bases). Germline CDR1 SGHRS, CDR2 YFSETQ. The V and J ends lost 4 bases and 3 bases respectively, with 16 bases between them. The CDR3 runs to 15 residues. The DNA of the CDR3 is TGCGCCAGCAGCGCCATTCAGGGAGGAGAAGAGACCCAGTACTTC. Its translation: CASSAIQGGEETQYF. The whole variable domain, filled in from reference TRBV5-1 and TRBJ2-5, reads KAGVTQTPRYLIKTRGQQVTLSCSPISGHRSVSWYQQTPGQGLQFLFEYFSETQRNKGNFPGRFSGRQFSNSRSEMNVSTLELGDSALYLCASSAIQGGEETQYFGPGTRLLVL.

In its sample, this clonotype was seen a few times. V usage is TRBV4-1 and J usage is TRBJ2-1; D is possibly TRBD2 (5 bases). Germline CDR1 reads MGHRA; CDR2 reads YSYEKL. CDR3 length: 17 residues. Trimming took 4 bases from V and 0 from J, leaving 16 bases between them. The DNA for the CDR3 is TGCGCCAGCAGCCTCCAGGCCGGGAAAAGCTCCTACAATGAGCAGTTCTTC. Translating gives CASSLQAGKSSYNEQFF.

The table lists this clonotype with many counts. The chain has TRBV27 and TRBJ2-3; D is tentatively TRBD1 or TRBD2 (5 bases each). CDR3 length equals 14 residues. Looked up from germline, CDR1 is MNHEY and CDR2 is SMNVEV (reference sequence). Trimming shortened V by 7 bases and J by 7 bases, and 18 bases separated the two germline ends. CDR3 in amino acids: CASTWGSALYTQYF. In DNA form, the CDR3 reads TGTGCCAGCACGTGGGGGAGTGCACTATATACGCAGTATTTT.

This clonotype was observed many times. J is TRBJ1-2 and V is TRBV29-1, with D perhaps TRBD1 (6 bases). This CDR3 has 11 residues. Germline V gene sequence: CDR1 SQVTM, CDR2 ANQGSEA. V was clipped by 7 bases and J by 3 bases, with 9 bases between them. The CDR3 region has the DNA TGCAGCGGACAGGCAGACTATGGCTACACCTTC. It is translated as CSGQADYGYTF.

In this sample, this clonotype turned up many times. The chain uses TRBV11-2 and TRBJ2-7; TRBD2 might be the D (6 bases). The ends were cut back, 0 bases at V and 2 bases at J, with 8 bases in the middle. Germline lookup yields CDR1 SGHAT and CDR2 FQNNGV. The CDR3 extends over 14 amino acids. The CDR3 region is CASSLDPGAYEQYF. CDR3 DNA: TGTGCCAGCAGCTTAGATCCGGGAGCCTACGAGCAGTACTTC.

V usage is TRBV4-2 and J usage is TRBJ2-5; D unresolved. CDR1 and CDR2 from the germline V gene are LGHNA and YNFKEQ. Between the trimmed V and J ends, which lost 0 bases and 3 bases, there was a span of 11 bases. This CDR3 is 15 amino acids long. CDR3 loop: CASSQDVPAKETQYF. For the CDR3, the DNA is TGTGCCAGCAGCCAAGATGTTCCAGCCAAAGAGACCCAGTACTTC.

This clonotype was recorded many times. V gene TRBV7-9 combines with J gene TRBJ2-7, with D perhaps being TRBD1 or TRBD2 (5 bases each). There are 14 residues in the CDR3. Between the trimmed V and J ends, which lost 5 bases and 2 bases, there was a span of 13 bases. Per the germline V gene, CDR1 is SEHNR and CDR2 is FQNEAQ (reference sequence). For the CDR3, the DNA is TGTGCCAGCAGCCCGTTGGGGGAGACCTACGAGCAGTACTTC. This sequence encodes CASSPLGETYEQYF.

The J gene is TRBJ2-7, the V gene TRBV7-9; 7 bases line up with TRBD2. CDR1 and CDR2 (germline): SEHNR, FQNEAQ (reference sequence). The CDR3 sequence is 16 residues long. V shed 1 base, J shed 2 bases, and the junction held 8 bases outside the gene matches. CDR3 in amino acids: CASSLGSAGEPYEQYF. CDR3 DNA: TGTGCCAGCAGCTTAGGTTCGGCGGGAGAACCCTACGAGCAGTACTTC.

This chain joins TRBV20-1 and TRBJ2-7; either TRBD1 or TRBD2 may fit D (5 bases each). Between the trimmed V and J ends, which lost 0 bases and 0 bases, there was a span of 12 bases. This CDR3 has 15 residues. Germline CDR1 is DFQATT and CDR2 is SNEGSKA (reference sequence). This CDR3 reads CSARDPGRRSYEQYF. CDR3 DNA: TGCAGTGCTAGAGATCCGGGACGGCGCTCCTACGAGCAGTACTTC.

The chain carries TRBV27 and TRBJ2-3; maybe TRBD1 (7 bases). Germline CDR1 MNHEY, CDR2 SMNVEV (reference sequence). The CDR3 runs 15 residues. With 2 bases removed from V and 5 bases from J, the gap between germline ends came to 14 bases. The CDR3 DNA follows: TGTGCCAGCAGTTTAATTGACAGGGACTTAGATACGCAGTATTTT. This gives the protein CASSLIDRDLDTQYF.

V gene TRBV20-1 combines with J gene TRBJ2-3, with TRBD2 matching over 10 bases. V was clipped by 3 bases and J by 2 bases; unmatched bases: 14. The CDR3 totals 18 residues. In germline, CDR1 is DFQATT, CDR2 SNEGSKA (reference sequence). CDR3 DNA sequence: TGCAGTGCTAGGGCCCTCGCCCCAGCGGGAGGGACCACAGATACGCAGTATTTT. Translating it yields CSARALAPAGGTTDTQYF.